The 23 T cell receptor beta chains reported below all come from one sample, sequenced in a study of blood T cells in healthy people across ages. The second PCR ran roughly 6 to 12 cycles with a sample-barcoded 5' primer and J-beta primers. From the 5' RACE reads, TCRdb called clonotypes with MiXCR, one entry per CDR3 protein. In the table there are 1.8 million or so distinct CDR3 sequences, about two fifths of which are singletons. Sequenced material: blood. The receptors were sampled from a human donor in good health.

This clonotype has more than one count but fewer than ten. This chain links TRBV11-3 with TRBJ2-3; TRBD2 is a possible D gene (6 bases). The CDR3 consists of 16 residues. From germline, CDR1 is SGHNT and CDR2 YENEEA. V was clipped by 0 bases and J by 2 bases, with 12 bases between them. For the CDR3, the DNA is TGTGCCAGCAGCTTAGAGATAGCGGTTCTCACAGATACGCAGTATTTT. Its translation: CASSLEIAVLTDTQYF.

This clonotype was seen a few times. The gene calls are TRBV12-3 or TRBV12-4 and TRBJ1-2; TRBD1 might be the D (5 bases). V was trimmed by 11 bases and J by 3 bases, leaving 16 bases between them. The CDR3 is made up of 13 amino acids. In DNA form, the CDR3 reads TGTGCCGTGTGGGGGGGAGCGTACTATGGCTACACCTTC. Encoded protein: CAVWGGAYYGYTF.

This chain links TRBV2 with TRBJ2-3, with 11 bases fitting TRBD1. The CDR3 has 14 amino acids. Trimming removed 8 bases from V and 6 bases from J; junction bases left unmatched: 7. CDR1 is SNHLY and CDR2 is FYNNEI in the germline V gene. The chain's CDR3 is CASWDRGEGDTQYF. DNA for the CDR3: TGTGCCAGCTGGGACAGGGGGGAAGGGGATACGCAGTATTTT.

This clonotype was counted a few times. The gene calls are TRBV20-1 and TRBJ2-1; TRBD1 agrees at 9 bases. Trimming at V came to 3 bases and at J to 6 bases, leaving 9 bases not matched to a gene. The germline CDR1 and CDR2 sequences are DFQATT and SNEGSKA (reference sequence). There are 15 residues in the CDR3. The CDR3 nucleotides are TGCAGTGCTAGTAAACCGAGACAGGGGGGCAATGAGCAGTTCTTC. It is translated as CSASKPRQGGNEQFF.

This clonotype turned up a few times. The genes are TRBV7-2 and TRBJ2-7, with a tentative D call TRBD1 (6 bases). The CDR3 has 14 residues. V was shortened by 5 bases and J by 0 bases, with 11 bases between the two germline ends. Germline V gene sequence: CDR1 SGHTA, CDR2 FQGNSA. CDR3 sequence: CASSRGQFSYEQYF. Here the CDR3 DNA reads TGTGCCAGCAGCCGAGGACAGTTCTCCTACGAGCAGTACTTC.

This clonotype appeared a few times. One end of the junction is discordant with germline, which a read error may explain. V is TRBV12-3 or TRBV12-4 and J is TRBJ2-1; 7 bases fit TRBD2. This CDR3 spans 16 amino acids. The CDR3 is CASSPVSGRVYNGQFF. The CDR3 region has the DNA TGTGCCAGCAGTCCTGTGAGTGGGAGGGTCTACAATGGGCAGTTCTTC.

As for this clonotype: One end of the junction is discordant with germline, which a read error may explain. The rearrangement links TRBV6-2 or TRBV6-3 to TRBJ2-1; no reliable D call. Germline values: CDR1 MNHEY, CDR2 SVGEGT. The CDR3 is 13 amino acids. CDR3: CASSGTHNNGQFF. The CDR3 DNA reads as TGTGCCAGCAGTGGAACACACAACAATGGGCAGTTCTTC.

This sequence joins TRBV20-1 and TRBJ2-3, with 10 bases fitting TRBD2. V lost 4 bases, J lost 5 bases, and 6 bases stayed unmatched. From germline, CDR1 is DFQATT and CDR2 SNEGSKA (reference sequence). The CDR3 runs to 14 residues. The chain's CDR3 is CSAKSGGAIDTQYF. The CDR3 DNA is TGCAGTGCTAAGAGCGGGGGGGCGATAGATACGCAGTATTTT.

This chain uses TRBV20-1 with TRBJ2-1, with D possibly being TRBD2 (6 bases). This CDR3 has 13 residues. Germline assignment: CDR1 DFQATT and CDR2 SNEGSKA (reference sequence). The V and J ends lost 5 bases and 8 bases respectively, with 16 bases between them. The CDR3 sequence: CSAEGIRRDEQFF. Here the CDR3 DNA reads TGCAGTGCTGAGGGCATCCGGAGGGATGAGCAGTTCTTC.

About this clonotype itself: The germline gene is not matched at one end of the junction; a read error may be the cause. The chain links TRBV20-1 to TRBJ2-3, with D possibly matching TRBD1 (6 bases). Germline loops: CDR1 DFQATT, CDR2 SNEGSKA (reference sequence). The length of the CDR3 is 13 residues. The CDR3 here is CSARGASTDTRYF. As DNA, the CDR3 is TGCAGTGCTAGGGGGGCTAGCACAGATACGCGGTATTTT.

The CDR3: CASSQDRFSGGAREQYF. The CDR3 bases are TGCGCCAGCAGCCAAGATCGGTTTAGCGGGGGGGCGAGGGAGCAGTACTTC. The chain is built from TRBV4-3 and TRBJ2-7, with TRBD2 matching over 11 bases. The V segment lost 0 bases and the J segment 7 bases; nucleotides outside the gene matches: 11. The CDR3 is 17 amino acids. CDR1 is LGHNA, CDR2 YSLEER, per germline.

The rearrangement joins TRBV7-3 to TRBJ2-3; no clear D gene. This CDR3 spans 16 amino acids. Trimming took 4 bases from V and 0 from J, leaving 14 bases between them. The germline CDR1 and CDR2 sequences are SGHTA and FQGTGA. In nucleotides, the CDR3 is TGTGCCAGCAGCTCCCGCGTTTCGGGTAGCACAGATACGCAGTATTTT. Its protein product is CASSSRVSGSTDTQYF.

This clonotype came up a few times. This chain uses TRBV29-1 with TRBJ2-4, with 14 bases identical to TRBD2. Trimming cost V 3 bases and J 13 bases; bases outside gene matches: 5. Germline V gene sequence: CDR1 SQVTM, CDR2 ANQGSEA. The CDR3 is 13 residues long. The DNA of the CDR3 is TGCAGCGTTGAGACTAGCGGGGGGGTTGAGCAGTACTTC. This codes for CSVETSGGVEQYF.

The chain is built from TRBV20-1 and TRBJ2-4, with a tentative D call TRBD2 (6 bases). The DNA end is a closer match to TRBJ2-7, so the J assignment may be wrong. The V gene's germline CDR1 is DFQATT and CDR2 SNEGSKA (reference sequence). The CDR3 is 13 amino acids. The CDR3 coding sequence is TGCAGTGCTAGTGCGGGGTTTTTCTACGAGCAGTACTTC. As protein: CSASAGFFYEQYF.

The chain combines TRBV12-3 or TRBV12-4 with TRBJ1-2; TRBD1 might be the D (6 bases). The CDR3 sequence is 13 residues long. Trimming pared 6 bases from V and 8 bases from J, leaving 16 bases between. CDR3 sequence: CASSLYRARGYTF. The CDR3 nucleotides read TGTGCCAGCAGCCTTTACAGGGCTCGGGGCTACACCTTC.

V gene TRBV4-3 combines with J gene TRBJ2-4, with 10 bases lining up with TRBD2. This CDR3 is built from 17 residues. Germline V gene lookup returns CDR1 LGHNA and CDR2 YSLEER. The trim removed 1 base at V and 6 bases at J, leaving 9 bases unmatched. The CDR3 DNA is TGCGCCAGCAGCCAAGGAGCGGACGGACTAGCGGTAAACATTCAGTACTTC. Translating it yields CASSQGADGLAVNIQYF.

This clonotype was detected only once. V usage is TRBV7-2 and J usage is TRBJ2-7; D gene uncertain. The CDR3 runs to 15 residues. Per the germline V gene, CDR1 is SGHTA and CDR2 is FQGNSA. V lost 1 base to trimming and J lost 3 bases, with 13 bases between them. The CDR3 DNA is TGTGCCAGCAGCTTAGGGCCCGGTTCGCACTACGAGCAGTACTTC. Its protein is CASSLGPGSHYEQYF. Drawing the rest from reference TRBV7-2 and TRBJ2-7, the complete variable domain is GAGVSQSPSNKVTEKGKDVELRCDPISGHTALYWYRQSLGQGLEFLIYFQGNSAPDKSGLPSDRFSAERTGGSVSTLTIQRTQQEDSAVYLCASSLGPGSHYEQYFGPGTRLTVT.

There are a few counts of this clonotype. The chain carries TRBV4-2 and TRBJ2-4, with 7 bases that match TRBD1. The CDR3 runs 16 residues. Germline-derived CDR1 and CDR2 are LGHNA and YNFKEQ. After removal of 1 base from V and 3 bases from J, the junction contained 6 bases not matched to a gene. The CDR3 reads CASSQVGGQFKNIQYF. CDR3 sequence (DNA): TGTGCCAGCAGCCAAGTAGGGGGCCAATTCAAAAACATTCAGTACTTC.

This clonotype was observed a few times. The rearrangement joins TRBV5-1 to TRBJ2-7, with 8 positions matching TRBD2. This CDR3 has 14 residues. Germline assignment: CDR1 SGHRS and CDR2 YFSETQ. J gave up 0 bases and V 4 bases, and 3 bases lay outside the gene matches. The DNA of the CDR3 is TGCGCCAGCAGCCGGACTAGCCTCTCCTACGAGCAGTACTTC. Translation: CASSRTSLSYEQYF.

The chain combines TRBV28 with TRBJ1-1; D not certain. This CDR3 is 17 amino acids long. V was clipped by 0 bases and J by 1 base, with 15 bases between them. Germline values: CDR1 MDHEN, CDR2 SYDVKM. This CDR3 reads CASSLWDRVRGNTEAFF. The CDR3 region has the DNA TGTGCCAGCAGTTTATGGGACCGAGTCCGGGGGAACACTGAAGCTTTCTTT. The full variable domain, with the rest looked up from reference TRBV28 and TRBJ1-1, is DVKVTQSSRYLVKRTGEKVFLECVQDMDHENMFWYRQDPGLGLRLIYFSYDVKMKEKGDIPEGYSVSREKKERFSLILESASTNQTSMYLCASSLWDRVRGNTEAFFGQGTRLTVV.

This clonotype was found a few times. The V call is TRBV27, the J call TRBJ2-1; 10 nucleotides align to TRBD1. After removal of 5 bases from V and 8 bases from J, the junction contained 6 bases not matched to a gene. The CDR3 totals 14 residues. Per germline, CDR1 MNHEY and CDR2 SMNVEV (reference sequence). Here the CDR3 DNA reads TGTGCCAGCAGTCGATGGACAGGGGGGGATGAGCAGTTCTTC. Its protein is CASSRWTGGDEQFF.

The V and J genes are TRBV6-6 and TRBJ1-1; no firm D call. Germline CDR1 is MNHNY and CDR2 is SVGAGI (reference sequence). The CDR3 is made up of 13 amino acids. V was shortened by 6 bases and J by 1 base, with 9 bases between the two germline ends. The CDR3 DNA is TGTGCCAGCAGAATGACGGGGAACACTGAAGCTTTCTTT. Its translation is CASRMTGNTEAFF.

A few counts support this clonotype. The V gene is TRBV4-2, the J gene TRBJ2-4; the match to TRBD2 covers 9 bases. In germline, CDR1 is LGHNA, CDR2 YNFKEQ. Trimming removed 0 bases from V and 8 bases from J; junction bases left unmatched: 8. This CDR3 has 16 residues. This CDR3 reads CASSQDRTSEFDIQYF. The CDR3 DNA reads as TGTGCCAGCAGCCAAGATCGGACTAGCGAGTTTGACATTCAGTACTTC.